Shown below are 5 T cell receptor beta chains from a single sample sequenced in a study of response to subunit inactivated influenza vaccine. TCRdb redid the calling of the RT-PCR reads with MiXCR, one entry per CDR3 protein. The table lists some 150,000 distinct CDR3 sequences, approximately 12% of them singletons. These data also formed part of another study, on T cells expressing NK-cell markers. That source reports: With UMIs, 5'RACE template switching was used to make TCR beta cDNA.

Here the sequenced sample was CD8+ T cells sorted from PBMCs, taken 12 days after vaccination. Source of these receptors: a man between 50 and 59 years old who received an inactivated influenza vaccine.

This clonotype was seen repeatedly, ten times or more. This chain uses TRBV7-8 with TRBJ2-5, with unresolved D. This CDR3 has 12 residues. The V gene lost 5 bases and the J gene lost 1 base, with 5 bases spanning the gap. CDR1 SGHVS and CDR2 FQNEAQ come from the germline V gene. In DNA, the CDR3 is TGTGCCAGCAGCCCGCTCCAAGAGACCCAGTACTTC. Amino acid sequence: CASSPLQETQYF.

In its sample, this clonotype was seen a few times. J is TRBJ2-3 and V is TRBV6-5; D unresolved. The CDR3 is 16 residues long. The germline V gene encodes CDR1 MNHEY and CDR2 SVGAGI. Trimming left V 0 bases short and J 0 bases short, with 10 bases between. CDR3 DNA sequence: TGTGCCAGCAGTTACTCGCCAGTTGGGAGCACAGATACGCAGTATTTT. It codes for CASSYSPVGSTDTQYF.

This clonotype was seen a few times. This chain connects TRBV7-2 to TRBJ2-5; D is ambiguous. Germline CDR1 and CDR2: SGHTA and FQGNSA. CDR3 length: 16 amino acids. Trimming removed 1 base at V and 3 bases at J, with 15 bases between. The chain's CDR3 is CASSLGSTVGEETQYF. Written as DNA, the CDR3 is TGTGCCAGCAGCTTAGGTTCGACGGTGGGCGAAGAGACCCAGTACTTC. Using reference TRBV7-2 and TRBJ2-5 for the parts outside the CDR3, the full variable domain is GAGVSQSPSNKVTEKGKDVELRCDPISGHTALYWYRQSLGQGLEFLIYFQGNSAPDKSGLPSDRFSAERTGGSVSTLTIQRTQQEDSAVYLCASSLGSTVGEETQYFGPGTRLLVL.

The chain couples TRBV4-3 to TRBJ2-1, with 10 bases matching TRBD2. The CDR3 totals 19 residues. The germline V gene has CDR1 LGHNA and CDR2 YSLEER. Trimming removed 2 bases from V and 3 bases from J; junction bases left unmatched: 13. The CDR3 region is CASSQNAASGRTSYNEQFF. The CDR3 DNA sequence: TGCGCCAGCAGCCAAAACGCGGCTAGCGGGAGAACAAGCTACAATGAGCAGTTCTTC.

This clonotype was seen a few times. The rearrangement joins TRBV29-1 to TRBJ2-1; TRBD1 agrees at 10 bases. V shed 6 bases, J shed 9 bases, and the junction held 14 bases outside the gene matches. From germline, CDR1 is SQVTM and CDR2 ANQGSEA. The CDR3 is 15 amino acids. The CDR3 here is CSVHSGTGAQGEQFF. The CDR3 bases are TGCAGCGTACACTCCGGGACAGGGGCGCAGGGTGAGCAGTTCTTC.